This T cell receptor (beta chain) was sequenced in a study of blood T cell repertoires in COVID-19. Overall study: Sites in the United States, Italy and Spain provided acute and convalescent COVID-19 samples.

There are 15 residues in the CDR3. Trimming cost V 1 base and J 6 bases; bases outside gene matches: 4. Germline V lookup: CDR1 SGHDT, CDR2 YYEEEE. In the source study's methods: The authors estimated nucleated cell counts from reference gene primer amplification. Clones were read by immunoSEQ multiplex PCR, and TCRdb kept only the in-frame ones, dropping some. V and J calls and clone size are those listed in that table; D and trimming were worked out from the DNA. The repertoire holds roughly 200,000 clones, with 60% to 85% as singletons. This TCR came from an older woman with acute or convalescent COVID-19. The chain has TRBV5-6 and TRBJ1-6, with 7 bases identical to TRBD1. The sequencing input was peripheral blood. CDR3 bases: TGTGCCAGCAGCTTGATCGCAGGGGGTAATTCACCCCTCCACTTT. Protein product: CASSLIAGGNSPLHF.